The 32 T cell receptor beta chains in this list originate from one sample, sequenced in a study of T cells in Graves' hyperthyroidism and ophthalmopathy. Authors of the study amplified TCR beta CDR3 regions from RNA transcripts. HTBI primers were used for first-round RT-PCR of the TCR CDR3. TCRdb analysed the multiplex PCR reads with MiXCR anew, one entry per CDR3 protein. Among hundreds of thousands of distinct CDR3 sequences listed, about two fifths were seen once. Material: blood. All receptors derive from a man younger than 30 with Graves' hyperthyroidism.

Ten or more counts support this clonotype. The gene calls are TRBV7-8 and TRBJ2-6; 7 bases fit TRBD1. CDR1 and CDR2 (germline): SGHVS, FQNEAQ. CDR3 length: 16 amino acids. Losses at the gene ends were 3 bases for V and 2 bases for J; bases not matched to a gene: 4. The CDR3 DNA reads TGTGCCAGCAGCTTGGTTACAGGGGCTGGGGCCAACGTCCTGACTTTC. It encodes CASSLVTGAGANVLTF. The whole variable domain, remainder taken from reference TRBV7-8 and TRBJ2-6, is GAGVSQSPRYKVAKRGQDVALRCDPISGHVSLFWYQQALGQGPEFLTYFQNEAQLDKSGLPSDRFFAERPEGSVSTLKIQRTQQEDSAVYLCASSLVTGAGANVLTFGAGSRLTVL.

The gene calls are TRBV9 and TRBJ1-4, with 9 bases lining up with TRBD1. Losses at the gene ends were 4 bases for V and 8 bases for J; bases not matched to a gene: 9. The germline V gene has CDR1 SGDLS and CDR2 YYNGEE. The CDR3 runs to 15 residues. CDR3 sequence (DNA): TGTGCCAGCAGCACAGGGGGCGGATTGGGCGAAAAACTGTTTTTT. This encodes CASSTGGGLGEKLFF.

This clonotype was seen at least ten times. The chain joins TRBV4-1 to TRBJ1-2, with 7 nucleotides matching TRBD1. CDR3 length: 14 residues. Germline CDR1 is MGHRA and CDR2 is YSYEKL. V was clipped by 4 bases and J by 4 bases; unmatched bases: 6. Written as DNA, the CDR3 is TGCGCCAGCAGCCGGGACAGCTCGGTCTATGGCTACACCTTC. Protein: CASSRDSSVYGYTF.

Many counts were recorded for this clonotype. The gene calls are TRBV5-1 and TRBJ1-5; D not resolved. Per germline, CDR1 SGHRS and CDR2 YFSETQ. Between the trimmed V and J ends, which lost 0 bases and 5 bases, there was a span of 12 bases. This CDR3 comprises 15 residues. CDR3 bases: TGCGCCAGCAGCTTGGCCGGGTACGGATATCAGCCCCAGCATTTT. Residues: CASSLAGYGYQPQHF.

This clonotype has just a few counts. The genes are TRBV12-3 or TRBV12-4 and TRBJ1-4; the D gene is possibly TRBD1 (6 bases). V lost 1 base and J 4 bases, leaving 7 bases between the germline ends. The CDR3 is 14 residues long. The CDR3 spells CASSLGGRNEKLFF. CDR3 nucleotides: TGTGCCAGCAGTTTAGGGGGGCGTAATGAAAAACTGTTTTTT.

V gene TRBV7-9 combines with J gene TRBJ1-4; D might be TRBD1 (6 bases). The CDR3 has 14 residues. V was pared by 4 bases and J by 6 bases, with 12 bases between. Germline CDR1 is SEHNR and CDR2 is FQNEAQ (reference sequence). CDR3 bases: TGTGCCAGCAGCTCTACAGGGACTGATGAAAAACTGTTTTTT. Its translation is CASSSTGTDEKLFF. Together with reference TRBV7-9 and TRBJ1-4, the CDR3 gives the full variable domain: DTGVSQNPRHKITKRGQNVTFRCDPISEHNRLYWYRQTLGQGPEFLTYFQNEAQLEKSRLLSDRFSAERPKGSFSTLEIQRTEQGDSAMYLCASSSTGTDEKLFFGSGTQLSVL.

The J gene is TRBJ1-2, the V gene TRBV20-1; no reliable D call. CDR3 length: 12 residues. V lost 0 bases, J lost 7 bases, and 9 bases lay in between. Germline CDR1 is DFQATT and CDR2 is SNEGSKA (reference sequence). In DNA, the CDR3 is TGCAGTGCTAGAGAGGGAGTAGGTGGCTACACCTTC. Translating gives CSAREGVGGYTF.

This clonotype showed up just a few times. The genes are TRBV28 and TRBJ1-6; the D gene is possibly TRBD1 (6 bases). V was clipped by 4 bases and J by 7 bases, with 17 bases between them. The CDR3 has 16 residues. Per germline, CDR1 MDHEN and CDR2 SYDVKM. The CDR3 sequence is CASSSFSRGNNSPLHF. The CDR3 bases are TGTGCCAGCAGTTCTTTTTCCAGGGGTAACAATTCACCCCTCCACTTT.

This clonotype was seen a few times. For the CDR3, the DNA is TGTGCCAGCAGCGTAGCCTGGGGACAGGGAGACGAGCAGTACTTC. As protein: CASSVAWGQGDEQYF. J is TRBJ2-7 and V is TRBV9; TRBD1 matches at 9 bases. In germline, CDR1 is SGDLS, CDR2 YYNGEE. V lost 0 bases to trimming and J lost 5 bases; unmatched junction nucleotides: 6. The CDR3 loop spans 15 amino acids.

In its sample, this clonotype was seen once. This chain uses TRBV7-2 with TRBJ1-3, with D tentatively TRBD1 (5 bases). This CDR3 has 15 amino acids. Germline-derived CDR1 and CDR2 are SGHTA and FQGNSA. With 1 base removed from V and 3 bases from J, the gap between germline ends came to 10 bases. CDR3 in amino acids: CASSLGLGGGNTIYF. The CDR3 DNA reads TGTGCCAGCAGCTTAGGCCTTGGGGGTGGAAACACCATATATTTT.

The chain employs TRBV19 and TRBJ2-5; 7 nucleotides align to TRBD2. The junction had 5 bases not matched to a gene; V was cut back by 3 bases and J by 4 bases. The germline V gene has CDR1 LNHDA and CDR2 SQIVND (reference sequence). The CDR3 is 14 residues long. CDR3 sequence: CASSMGPGGETQYF. Here the CDR3 DNA reads TGTGCCAGTAGTATGGGTCCGGGAGGAGAGACCCAGTACTTC.

This clonotype has a single count. J is TRBJ1-1 and V is TRBV29-1; TRBD1 agrees at 7 bases. With V trimmed by 8 bases and J by 0 bases, 12 bases remained unmatched. The length of the CDR3 is 15 residues. The V gene's germline CDR1 is SQVTM and CDR2 ANQGSEA. CDR3 region: CSRESTGTMNTEAFF. The CDR3 nucleotides read TGCAGCAGGGAGTCGACAGGGACCATGAACACTGAAGCTTTCTTT.

This chain uses TRBV7-2 with TRBJ2-2; 12 bases match TRBD1. CDR1 and CDR2 from the germline V gene are SGHTA and FQGNSA. The V gene end was trimmed by 5 bases and the J gene end by 4 bases; junction bases not matched to a gene: 8. The CDR3 is 17 residues long. The CDR3 region is CASSLPGTGGFTGELFF. The CDR3 DNA follows: TGTGCCAGCAGCCTCCCCGGGACAGGGGGCTTCACCGGGGAGCTGTTTTTT. The entire variable domain, with the rest obtained from reference TRBV7-2 and TRBJ2-2, is as follows: GAGVSQSPSNKVTEKGKDVELRCDPISGHTALYWYRQSLGQGLEFLIYFQGNSAPDKSGLPSDRFSAERTGGSVSTLTIQRTQQEDSAVYLCASSLPGTGGFTGELFFGEGSRLTVL.

This chain links TRBV9 with TRBJ1-2; 8 nucleotides agree with TRBD1. V shed 6 bases and J 8 bases; nucleotides not matched to a gene: 21. CDR1 and CDR2 from the germline V gene are SGDLS and YYNGEE. This CDR3 contains 17 residues. The CDR3 nucleotides read TGTGCCAGCACCAGAAGGCCGGGACAGGTAATCCTCCCAGGCTACACCTTC. Translation: CASTRRPGQVILPGYTF.

At least ten counts were recorded for this clonotype. The germline gene is not matched at one end of the junction; a read error may be the cause. The V call is TRBV20-1, the J call TRBJ1-4; no reliable D call. Germline lookup yields CDR1 DFQATT and CDR2 SNEGSKA (reference sequence). This CDR3 is 13 amino acids long. DNA of the CDR3: TGCAGTGTTAGAGATGCAACTAATGAAAAACTGTTTTTT. Encoded protein: CSVRDATNEKLFF.

CDR3 protein: CSVVGSGTQYF. The CDR3 DNA follows: TGCAGCGTTGTCGGGTCAGGTACGCAGTATTTT. The V call is TRBV29-1, the J call TRBJ2-3; no clear D gene. This CDR3 contains 11 residues. Germline V gene data show CDR1 as SQVTM and CDR2 as ANQGSEA. The V gene lost 4 bases and the J gene lost 8 bases, with 10 bases spanning the gap.

V is TRBV6-5 and J is TRBJ1-2; D gene uncertain. The CDR3 has 15 residues. Germline V gene sequence: CDR1 MNHEY, CDR2 SVGAGI. Deletions cut 0 bases from V and 2 bases from J, with 10 bases between. CDR3 nucleotides: TGTGCCAGCAGTTACTCGAGTCGGGAGAACTATGGCTACACCTTC. Residues: CASSYSSRENYGYTF.

The V gene is TRBV20-1, the J gene TRBJ1-4, with 7 nucleotides matching TRBD1. Germline V lookup: CDR1 DFQATT, CDR2 SNEGSKA (reference sequence). The V segment lost 6 bases and the J segment 4 bases; nucleotides outside the gene matches: 5. The CDR3 consists of 13 residues. CDR3 in amino acids: CSAWTGSNEKLFF. In nucleotides, the CDR3 is TGCAGTGCCTGGACAGGAAGTAATGAAAAACTGTTTTTT.

This clonotype was counted only a few times. This sequence joins TRBV7-9 and TRBJ1-1, with 9 bases lining up with TRBD1. V gave up 5 bases and J gave up 2 bases; unmatched junction bases: 9. CDR3 length: 16 amino acids. CDR1 SEHNR and CDR2 FQNEAQ come from the germline V gene (reference sequence). The CDR3 region is CASSQLGTGLNTEAFF. In DNA form, the CDR3 reads TGTGCCAGCAGCCAGTTAGGGACAGGGCTAAACACTGAAGCTTTCTTT.

V usage is TRBV6-5 and J usage is TRBJ1-2; TRBD1 agrees at 11 bases. The CDR3 extends over 14 amino acids. CDR1 MNHEY and CDR2 SVGAGI come from the germline V gene. The ends lost 4 bases at V and 4 bases at J; junction bases unmatched: 2. For the CDR3, the DNA is TGTGCCAGCAGTTGGGGGACAGGGGGCTATGGCTACACCTTC. Its translation is CASSWGTGGYGYTF.

On this clonotype: Relative to the germline gene, one junction end is altered; a read error may explain this. The gene calls are TRBV4-1 and TRBJ2-2; 8 bases line up with TRBD2. Germline CDR1 reads MGHRA; CDR2 reads YSYEKL. CDR3 length: 16 amino acids. The CDR3, as DNA: TGCGCCAGCAGCCGGGCCGTCATAGCGGGATCCGGGGGGCTGTTTTTT. Its protein is CASSRAVIAGSGGLFF.

This clonotype was recorded a few times. The chain employs TRBV4-3 and TRBJ1-6, with unresolved D. V was shortened by 0 bases and J by 9 bases, with 15 bases between the two germline ends. The length of the CDR3 is 16 residues. Germline CDR1 LGHNA, CDR2 YSLEER. The CDR3 bases are TGCGCCAGCAGCCAAGATCCACGGAATCGAGCTTCACCCCTCCACTTT. Its translation is CASSQDPRNRASPLHF.

The chain has TRBV10-3 and TRBJ2-7; no clear D. CDR1 is ENHRY and CDR2 is SYGVKD in the germline V gene. This CDR3 is 16 amino acids long. V lost 10 bases and J lost 0, with 22 bases in between. CDR3 residues: CASSPQTPAYSYEQYF. CDR3 nucleotide sequence: TGTGCCAGCAGCCCCCAAACTCCAGCATACTCCTACGAGCAGTACTTC.

This clonotype was seen a few times. The V gene is TRBV6-5, the J gene TRBJ1-1; D ambiguous. The CDR3 has 13 amino acids. CDR1 and CDR2 from the germline V gene are MNHEY and SVGAGI. Trimming took off 5 bases at V and 7 bases at J, with 14 bases between the two ends. The CDR3 nucleotides are TGTGCCAGCAGTGAGTCGGAATATAATGAAGCTTTCTTT. This translates into CASSESEYNEAFF.

This clonotype was counted at least ten times. The V call is TRBV7-2, the J call TRBJ1-4; no reliable D call. Per germline, CDR1 SGHTA and CDR2 FQGNSA. The CDR3 contains 14 residues. V was clipped by 0 bases and J by 7 bases, with 9 bases between them. DNA of the CDR3: TGTGCCAGCAGCTTAGCAAGGACGGGTGAAAAACTGTTTTTT. This encodes CASSLARTGEKLFF.

This clonotype is a singleton in its sample. The chain joins TRBV15 to TRBJ2-3; tentative D call: TRBD1 (6 bases). The germline V gene encodes CDR1 LNHNV and CDR2 YYDKDF (reference sequence). V dropped 2 bases and J dropped 6 bases, with 12 bases sitting between them. The CDR3 loop spans 14 amino acids. The CDR3 region is CATSRTAGEDTQYF. The CDR3 nucleotides read TGTGCCACCAGCAGAACAGCAGGGGAGGATACGCAGTATTTT.

This clonotype was observed a few times. This chain joins TRBV2 and TRBJ2-2; 10 nucleotides align to TRBD2. There are 16 residues in the CDR3. Germline V gene lookup returns CDR1 SNHLY and CDR2 FYNNEI. After removal of 6 bases from V and 2 bases from J, the junction contained 6 bases not matched to a gene. The CDR3: CASRGSGRPNTGELFF. The CDR3 region has the DNA TGTGCCAGCAGAGGTAGCGGGAGGCCAAACACCGGGGAGCTGTTTTTT.

The rearrangement links TRBV20-1 to TRBJ2-2; TRBD2 aligns across 11 bases. The CDR3 is 13 residues long. CDR1 and CDR2 from the germline V gene are DFQATT and SNEGSKA (reference sequence). J was trimmed by 4 bases and V by 7 bases; bases with no gene match: 2. The chain's CDR3 is CSVAGGGTGELFF. The CDR3 region has the DNA TGCAGTGTAGCGGGGGGGGGCACCGGGGAGCTGTTTTTT.

This clonotype has a handful of counts. The chain employs TRBV12-3 or TRBV12-4 and TRBJ2-7, with 8 bases identical to TRBD1. V was pared by 3 bases and J by 5 bases, with 15 bases of the junction left unmatched. The CDR3 runs to 17 residues. The CDR3 here is CASSFAHGQGVEDEQYF. The CDR3 nucleotides read TGTGCCAGCAGTTTCGCCCACGGACAGGGCGTCGAGGACGAGCAGTACTTC.

The gene calls are TRBV29-1 and TRBJ1-1; D perhaps matches TRBD1 (5 bases). The V and J ends lost 8 bases and 1 base respectively, with 11 bases between them. The CDR3 has 12 residues. CDR1 and CDR2 (germline): SQVTM, ANQGSEA. CDR3 nucleotide sequence: TGCAGCTTGAGGGGCGCGAACACTGAAGCTTTCTTT. Protein: CSLRGANTEAFF.

This clonotype showed up just a few times. The rearrangement uses TRBV12-3 or TRBV12-4 and TRBJ1-6; TRBD1 matches 9 bases. CDR3 length equals 15 residues. V was pared by 5 bases and J by 11 bases, with 10 bases of the junction left unmatched. The CDR3 nucleotides read TGTGCCAGCAGTCTAGGGGGACAGGGCTTACCACCCCTCCACTTT. Protein sequence: CASSLGGQGLPPLHF.

The chain has TRBV19 and TRBJ1-2, with D perhaps matching TRBD1 (5 bases). Per the germline V gene, CDR1 is LNHDA and CDR2 is SQIVND (reference sequence). Trimming shortened V by 7 bases and J by 0 bases, and 12 bases separated the two germline ends. This CDR3 contains 14 residues. Here the CDR3 reads CASTPGTANYGYTF. CDR3 DNA: TGTGCCAGTACGCCGGGGACCGCTAACTATGGCTACACCTTC.